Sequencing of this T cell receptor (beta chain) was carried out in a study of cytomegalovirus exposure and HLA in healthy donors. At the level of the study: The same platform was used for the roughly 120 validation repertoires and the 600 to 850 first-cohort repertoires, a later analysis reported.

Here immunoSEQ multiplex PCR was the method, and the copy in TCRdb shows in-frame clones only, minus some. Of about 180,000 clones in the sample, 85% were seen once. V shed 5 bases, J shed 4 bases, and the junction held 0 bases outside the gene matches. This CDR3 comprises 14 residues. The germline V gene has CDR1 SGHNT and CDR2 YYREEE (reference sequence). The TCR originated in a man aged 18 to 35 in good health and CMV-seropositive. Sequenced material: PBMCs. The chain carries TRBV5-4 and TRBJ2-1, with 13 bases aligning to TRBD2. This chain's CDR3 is CASRGLAGYNEQFF. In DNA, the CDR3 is TGTGCCAGCAGGGGACTAGCGGGGTACAATGAGCAGTTCTTC.